The 31 T cell receptor beta chains below come from one sample, sequenced in a study of OX40 agonist ivuxolimab in advanced cancers. Method: immunoSEQ multiplex PCR; TCRdb's copy keeps in-frame clones and lacks some. The data show roughly 74,000 clones, with 84% seen just once and less than 2.5% held by the top ten. Sequenced here: CD4+ or CD8+ T cells sorted from blood, sampled in a trial of the OX40 agonist ivuxolimab. Receptors originate from an adult with an advanced solid tumor such as melanoma, head and neck, liver or kidney cancer.

The sample holds a few counts of this clone. The chain uses TRBV7-9 and TRBJ1-1; D is ambiguous. V was clipped by 5 bases and J by 1 base, with 11 bases between them. The CDR3 spans 14 residues. Germline CDR1 is SEHNR and CDR2 is FQNEAQ (reference sequence). The DNA for the CDR3 is TGTGCCAGCAGCCGTCAAACCGGGAACACTGAAGCTTTCTTT. Protein product: CASSRQTGNTEAFF.

The chain combines TRBV7-9 with TRBJ2-3; possible D gene TRBD2, 6 bases. V lost 5 bases and J 2 bases, leaving 20 bases between the germline ends. CDR3 size: 17 residues. Germline V lookup: CDR1 SEHNR, CDR2 FQNEAQ (reference sequence). CDR3 in amino acids: CASSTFLRGPNTDTQYF. CDR3 bases: TGTGCCAGCAGCACCTTCCTGCGGGGCCCTAACACAGATACGCAGTATTTT.

This clone was seen a handful of times. V and J are TRBV4-1 and TRBJ2-7, with a weak D call TRBD2 (5 bases). Germline assignment: CDR1 MGHRA and CDR2 YSYEKL. The germline V and J ends were trimmed by 4 bases and 3 bases, with 19 bases remaining between them. The CDR3 is 16 amino acids. The CDR3 sequence is CASSRQAEGRNYEQYF. The CDR3 coding sequence is TGCGCCAGCAGCCGACAAGCAGAGGGTCGGAACTACGAGCAGTACTTC.

This sequence joins TRBV28 and TRBJ2-2; D is undetermined. CDR3 size: 16 residues. Germline-derived CDR1 and CDR2 are MDHEN and SYDVKM. Trimming shortened V by 5 bases and J by 1 base, and 14 bases separated the two germline ends. The CDR3 DNA reads as TGTGCCAGCAGTCGGAGAATCGGCCTGAACACCGGGGAGCTGTTTTTT. It encodes CASSRRIGLNTGELFF.

V is TRBV6-6 and J is TRBJ2-5; 9 bases fit TRBD1. CDR1 MNHNY and CDR2 SVGAGI come from the germline V gene (reference sequence). The CDR3 extends over 13 amino acids. With V trimmed by 7 bases and J by 7 bases, 7 bases remained unmatched. Here the CDR3 DNA reads TGTGCCAGCAAGGGACAGGGATTGGGGACCCAGTACTTC. Translated, it gives CASKGQGLGTQYF.

The chain recombines TRBV6-5 with TRBJ2-5, with no clear D. The CDR3 totals 13 residues. Per the germline V gene, CDR1 is MNHEY and CDR2 is SVGAGI. Trimming took off 0 bases at V and 7 bases at J, with 9 bases between the two ends. CDR3 DNA sequence: TGTGCCAGCAGTTACTCCGCCTGGGGGACCCAGTACTTC. Residues: CASSYSAWGTQYF.

The chain has TRBV12-5 and TRBJ2-7; TRBD1 is a possible D gene (5 bases). V gave up 1 base and J gave up 3 bases, with 7 bases separating them. Germline-derived CDR1 and CDR2 are LGHNT and FRNRAP. The CDR3 covers 13 residues. CDR3 sequence (DNA): TGTGCTAGTGGTTTGGGGGGCTTCTACGAGCAGTACTTC. It specifies CASGLGGFYEQYF.

The J gene is TRBJ1-6, the V gene TRBV9; D ambiguous. Between the trimmed V and J ends, which lost 0 bases and 4 bases, there was a span of 5 bases. Germline values: CDR1 SGDLS, CDR2 YYNGEE. CDR3 size: 14 residues. CDR3 protein: CASSVAQYNSPLHF. In DNA, the CDR3 is TGTGCCAGCAGCGTAGCACAGTATAATTCACCCCTCCACTTT.

The J gene is TRBJ2-6, the V gene TRBV23-1; no reliable D call. TRBV23-1 is an ORF; its function is uncertain. Trimming removed 4 bases from V and 0 bases from J, with 13 bases in between. The CDR3 is made up of 17 amino acids. The CDR3 DNA follows: TGCGCCAGCAGTCGTCTATTACACTGCTCTGGGGCCAACGTCCTGACTTTC. This translates into CASSRLLHCSGANVLTF.

Here the CDR3 DNA reads TGTGCCAGCAGCTTAAACAGGGGATTAGACTATGGCTACACCTTC. Residues: CASSLNRGLDYGYTF. The chain joins TRBV11-2 to TRBJ1-2; 7 nucleotides align to TRBD1. The CDR3 extends over 15 amino acids. Trimming took 2 bases from V and 3 from J; bases not matched to a gene: 6. CDR1 is SGHAT, CDR2 FQNNGV, per germline.

V is TRBV27 and J is TRBJ2-1; 8 positions match TRBD2. There are 15 residues in the CDR3. After removal of 5 bases from V and 7 bases from J, the junction contained 10 bases not matched to a gene. Germline V gene data show CDR1 as MNHEY and CDR2 as SMNVEV (reference sequence). The CDR3 bases are TGTGCCAGCAGTCGAGCGGGGGCAGACAGAAATGAGCAGTTCTTC. This encodes CASSRAGADRNEQFF.

The chain joins TRBV18 to TRBJ2-1; 7 bases map to TRBD1. The CDR3 is made up of 16 amino acids. Germline CDR1 and CDR2: KGHSH and LQKENI. V was clipped by 1 base and J by 6 bases; unmatched bases: 9. The CDR3 DNA is TGTGCCAGCTCACCACGAGTTCTTCAGGGGGTCAATGAGCAGTTCTTC. It yields the protein CASSPRVLQGVNEQFF.

This chain joins TRBV7-2 and TRBJ1-1; TRBD1 is a possible D gene (6 bases). CDR1 is SGHTA, CDR2 FQGNSA, per germline. CDR3 length: 15 amino acids. Trimming removed 4 bases from V and 1 base from J, with 13 bases in between. The CDR3 spells CASSSSGQPNTEAFF. In nucleotides, the CDR3 is TGTGCCAGCAGCTCCTCGGGACAACCGAACACTGAAGCTTTCTTT. Together with reference TRBV7-2 and TRBJ1-1, the CDR3 gives the full variable domain: GAGVSQSPSNKVTEKGKDVELRCDPISGHTALYWYRQSLGQGLEFLIYFQGNSAPDKSGLPSDRFSAERTGGSVSTLTIQRTQQEDSAVYLCASSSSGQPNTEAFFGQGTRLTVV.

The V call is TRBV2, the J call TRBJ2-1; 7 bases are a match to TRBD1. Germline V CDR1 and CDR2: SNHLY, FYNNEI. The trim removed 5 bases at V and 8 bases at J, leaving 6 bases unmatched. The CDR3 extends over 13 amino acids. The CDR3 loop reads CASSPQGFYEQFF. The CDR3 DNA follows: TGTGCCAGCAGTCCACAGGGGTTCTATGAGCAGTTCTTC.

This rearrangement joins TRBV19 to TRBJ2-3; D call uncertain. CDR1 is LNHDA, CDR2 SQIVND, per germline (reference sequence). Deletions cut 9 bases from V and 3 bases from J, with 7 bases between. The CDR3 runs to 11 residues. The CDR3 DNA reads TGTGCCAGCCGCCTAACAGATACGCAGTATTTT. This codes for CASRLTDTQYF.

The chain combines TRBV5-6 with TRBJ2-3, with D unclear. V was trimmed by 2 bases and J by 2 bases, leaving 9 bases between them. This CDR3 contains 14 residues. The germline CDR1 and CDR2 sequences are SGHDT and YYEEEE. CDR3 residues: CASSLRKHTDTQYF. The CDR3 nucleotides are TGTGCCAGCAGCTTACGAAAACACACAGATACGCAGTATTTT. The variable domain in full, with the rest retrieved from reference TRBV5-6 and TRBJ2-3, is DAGVTQSPTHLIKTRGQQVTLRCSPKSGHDTVSWYQQALGQGPQFIFQYYEEEERQRGNFPDRFSGHQFPNYSSELNVNALLLGDSALYLCASSLRKHTDTQYFGPGTRLTVL.

This chain links TRBV5-1 with TRBJ2-2, with D unresolved. V lost 2 bases and J lost 1, with 6 bases in between. Germline values: CDR1 SGHRS, CDR2 YFSETQ. This CDR3 contains 14 residues. The CDR3 reads CASSFRQNTGELFF. CDR3 DNA sequence: TGCGCCAGCAGCTTCAGACAGAACACCGGGGAGCTGTTTTTT.

The genes are TRBV19 and TRBJ1-5; TRBD1 aligns across 8 bases. CDR1 is LNHDA, CDR2 SQIVND, per germline (reference sequence). Germline trimming cut 5 bases from V and 3 bases from J; bases unmatched to any gene: 6. The CDR3 is 15 amino acids. The CDR3 here is CASSLGQDLNQPQHF. The CDR3, as DNA: TGTGCCAGTAGTCTGGGACAGGACCTCAATCAGCCCCAGCATTTT.

CDR3 sequence: CASSLSLSGANVLTF. The CDR3 coding sequence is TGTGCCAGCAGTTTATCTCTCTCTGGGGCCAACGTCCTGACTTTC. The V call is TRBV27, the J call TRBJ2-6, with D unclear. The germline V and J ends were trimmed by 0 bases and 0 bases, with 3 bases remaining between them. Germline V gene data show CDR1 as MNHEY and CDR2 as SMNVEV (reference sequence). The CDR3 is made up of 15 amino acids.

This chain uses TRBV14 with TRBJ2-5; maybe TRBD1 (6 bases). Trimming stripped 0 bases from V and 5 bases from J, with 13 bases between. Germline loops: CDR1 SGHDN, CDR2 FVKESK. There are 15 residues in the CDR3. CDR3 DNA sequence: TGTGCCAGCAGCCAAGATTTGGGGGCCGGGGAGACCCAGTACTTC. It encodes CASSQDLGAGETQYF.

The chain joins TRBV11-2 to TRBJ1-5; D gene uncertain. This CDR3 is 14 amino acids long. CDR1 and CDR2 from the germline V gene are SGHAT and FQNNGV. Trimming shortened V by 2 bases and J by 0 bases, and 5 bases separated the two germline ends. CDR3 DNA: TGTGCCAGCAGCTTATCCAGTAGCAATCAGCCCCAGCATTTT. Translation gives CASSLSSSNQPQHF.

This clone was observed a single time. This rearrangement joins TRBV19 to TRBJ2-2; D is unresolved. Germline V lookup: CDR1 LNHDA, CDR2 SQIVND (reference sequence). This CDR3 is built from 13 residues. Trimming took off 6 bases at V and 0 bases at J, with 5 bases between the two ends. In nucleotides, the CDR3 is TGTGCCAGTAGCTCGCCGAACACCGGGGAGCTGTTTTTT. Protein product: CASSSPNTGELFF.

The chain uses TRBV19 and TRBJ1-4, with D perhaps matching TRBD1 (5 bases). CDR3 length: 19 residues. CDR1 LNHDA and CDR2 SQIVND come from the germline V gene (reference sequence). V was cut by 5 bases and J by 0 bases, with 22 bases left in between. The CDR3 region has the DNA TGTGCCAGTAGTCCCACCCCGGGGCGAAAAACAACAACTAATGAAAAACTGTTTTTT. Protein: CASSPTPGRKTTTNEKLFF.

This clone was picked up many times. The genes are TRBV28 and TRBJ1-5; perhaps TRBD1 as D (6 bases). Germline V gives CDR1 MDHEN, CDR2 SYDVKM. Trimming left V 8 bases short and J 1 base short, with 12 bases between. This CDR3 is 14 amino acids long. The CDR3 loop is CASSKGHSNQPQHF. For the CDR3, the DNA is TGTGCCAGCTCTAAGGGACACAGCAATCAGCCCCAGCATTTT.

The chain carries TRBV6-1 and TRBJ1-2; D gene unclear. Germline CDR1 MNHNS, CDR2 SASEGT. The CDR3 is made up of 12 amino acids. V was shortened by 3 bases and J by 5 bases, with 7 bases between the two germline ends. This CDR3 is CASSDTLYGYTF. The CDR3 bases are TGTGCCAGCAGTGACACATTGTATGGCTACACCTTC.

This CDR3 reads CASSERDMGPPTF. CDR3 DNA: TGTGCCAGCAGCGAGAGGGACATGGGCCCCCCCACCTTC. The chain recombines TRBV7-9 with TRBJ1-2; perhaps TRBD1 as D (6 bases). CDR1 SEHNR and CDR2 FQNEAQ come from the germline V gene (reference sequence). V was trimmed by 5 bases and J by 13 bases, leaving 20 bases between them. This CDR3 comprises 13 residues.

The chain uses TRBV7-9 and TRBJ2-2, with TRBD1 matching 8 bases. Trimming at V came to 5 bases and at J to 7 bases, leaving 6 bases not matched to a gene. The CDR3 sequence is 14 residues long. The germline CDR1 and CDR2 sequences are SEHNR and FQNEAQ (reference sequence). In nucleotides, the CDR3 is TGTGCCAGCAGCGTACAGGGGGGCGGCGGGGAGCTGTTTTTT. Translation: CASSVQGGGGELFF.

CDR3 loop: CATSRQARRSNYGYTF. CDR3 DNA sequence: TGTGCCACCAGCAGGCAAGCGCGGCGGTCTAACTATGGCTACACCTTC. The chain has TRBV15 and TRBJ1-2; D is ambiguous. V was pared by 3 bases and J by 0 bases, with 14 bases between. Per germline, CDR1 LNHNV and CDR2 YYDKDF (reference sequence). The CDR3 totals 16 residues. Drawing the rest from reference TRBV15 and TRBJ1-2, the complete variable domain is DAMVIQNPRYQVTQFGKPVTLSCSQTLNHNVMYWYQQKSSQAPKLLFHYYDKDFNNEADTPDNFQSRRPNTSFCFLDIRSPGLGDTAMYLCATSRQARRSNYGYTFGSGTRLTVV.

The chain's CDR3 is CASSSGLQAYGTQYF. In DNA, the CDR3 is TGTGCCAGCAGCTCCGGACTGCAGGCCTACGGAACGCAGTATTTT. The chain links TRBV7-2 to TRBJ2-3, with D possibly being TRBD2 (5 bases). Germline CDR1 is SGHTA and CDR2 is FQGNSA. Trimming removed 4 bases at V and 9 bases at J, with 20 bases between. The CDR3 totals 15 residues.

This clone was detected only a few times. V and J are TRBV18 and TRBJ2-1, with D perhaps TRBD1 (5 bases). CDR3 size: 15 residues. Germline CDR1 and CDR2: KGHSH and LQKENI. Between the trimmed V and J ends, which lost 5 bases and 4 bases, there was a span of 15 bases. The DNA of the CDR3 is TGTGCCAGCTCATACGACAGTGGGTTTTACAATGAGCAGTTCTTC. Translation: CASSYDSGFYNEQFF.

The J gene is TRBJ1-1, the V gene TRBV28, with TRBD1 as a possible D gene (5 bases). Germline V gene data show CDR1 as MDHEN and CDR2 as SYDVKM. CDR3 length equals 14 residues. Deletions cut 2 bases from V and 11 bases from J, with 18 bases between. The CDR3 DNA follows: TGTGCCAGCAGTTTAATTTCTGGGGGTAGGTCGGCTTTCTTT. Encoded protein: CASSLISGGRSAFF.